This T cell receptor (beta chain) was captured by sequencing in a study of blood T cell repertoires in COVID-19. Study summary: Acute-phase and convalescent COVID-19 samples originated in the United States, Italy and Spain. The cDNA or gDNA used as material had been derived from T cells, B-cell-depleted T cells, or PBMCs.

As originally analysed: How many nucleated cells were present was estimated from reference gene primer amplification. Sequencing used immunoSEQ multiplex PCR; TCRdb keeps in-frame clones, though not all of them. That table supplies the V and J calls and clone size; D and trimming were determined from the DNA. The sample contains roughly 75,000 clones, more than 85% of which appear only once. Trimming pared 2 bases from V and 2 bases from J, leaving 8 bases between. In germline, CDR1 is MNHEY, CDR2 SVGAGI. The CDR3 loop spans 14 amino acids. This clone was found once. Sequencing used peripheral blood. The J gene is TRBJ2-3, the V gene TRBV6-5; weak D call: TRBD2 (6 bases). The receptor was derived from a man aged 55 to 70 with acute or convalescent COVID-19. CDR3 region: CASSYGGTTDTQYF. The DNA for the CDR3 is TGTGCCAGCAGTTACGGGGGGACCACAGATACGCAGTATTTT.